The source of this T cell receptor beta chain is a study of blood T cells in healthy people across ages (dated by TCRdb to 2014 to 2015). Background for the entire study: In model experiments, template switching captured about one uniquely barcoded TCR beta cDNA molecule for every two T cells. The donors were divided into four age groups: young (average around 16 years), middle-aged (about 40), aged (approximately 62) and long-lived (about 80). Donors of different ages were randomly distributed across sequencing lanes to avoid experimental bias. Using deep sequencing normalized with unique cDNA molecular identifiers, the study measured how TCR beta repertoire diversity changes with age. Two additional independent replicas of 1 million unique cDNA reads from the same blood draw were analyzed for two donors (one aged 18 to 30 and one aged 80 or older). Findings and caveats that apply to the study as a whole: Because the CMV infection status of the donors was unknown, age-related changes in expanded clonotypes may potentially have been confounded. As age increased, observed TCR beta diversity per million T cells dropped in a roughly linear way, and a significant reduction was already evident by age about 36. The long-lived group showed more naive CD4+ T cells, fewer expanded clones and increased TCR diversity than the aged group, suggesting age selection. There was a strong correlation between observed TCR beta diversity and the percentage of naive T cells measured by flow cytometry. Estimates of total diversity from one million sequenced T cells were regarded as lower bounds and underestimates. Bulk unsorted PBMC profiling prevented conclusive comparison of naive and antigen-experienced compartments.

Library creation used 5' RACE. TCRdb names Illumina HiSeq 2500 as the instrument used. A second PCR of 7 to 11 cycles was performed with a sample-barcoded 5' primer and a J-beta primer mix. Each TCR beta cDNA molecule received a unique molecular identifier from a template-switch 5' adaptor carrying 12 random nucleotides. Each sample yielded at least 2.5 million CDR3-containing paired-end reads. First-strand cDNA was synthesized from all RNA with the Mint cDNA synthesis kit, primed by a TRBC-specific oligonucleotide. All cDNA was treated with uracil-DNA glycosylase and then went through a first 18-cycle PCR with the universal primers M1SS and BC2_uni_R. Concerning the study's data processing: For normalization, 1 million high-quality reads, each with a distinct molecular identifier, were randomly selected from each sample. Instead of being binned into consensus sequences, reads that shared molecular identifiers were thrown out. MiTCR, with a Q25 quality threshold and the strictest error-elimination algorithm, was used for CDR3 identification, clonotype clustering and error correction. A nonparametric unseen species model using Euler transformation provided a lower-bound estimate of total TCR beta diversity. Through fastp at Q25 and MiXCR, TCRdb rebuilt clones from the public reads, retaining in-frame beta chains. A single entry per CDR3 protein holds the most common genes and DNA from its merged rows. TCRdb's processing, not the authors', yielded these V and J calls. The sample yields 1,300,000 or so distinct CDR3 sequences; 55% to 75% were counted once. The leading ten clones occupy about 6.3% of the sample.

This clonotype was seen more than once but under ten times. Its antigen is currently not known. There are no base qualities to consult, and no much larger clone falls within one base. Systemically healthy Caucasian individuals from Russia, some 36 in total and aged roughly 6 to 100 years, were included as donors. Roughly 9 milliliters of peripheral blood were drawn from each donor into EDTA-treated Vacutainer tubes. Ficoll-Paque density-gradient centrifugation was used to isolate PBMCs, with at least 6.5 million per sample. Total RNA was extracted from PBMCs with Trizol reagent, with at least 6 micrograms obtained per sample. For every donor, flow cytometry on a PBMC aliquot measured the percentage of naive CD45RAhigh/CD27high T cells. The V and J ends are trimmed by 0 bases and 4 bases, leaving 11 bases between them. Reading from cysteine to phenylalanine, the CDR3 counts 15 amino acids. Solely the CDR3 DNA is kept, with 45 bases framed from the first base. The germline V gene supplies CDR1 SGDLS and CDR2 YYNGEE.

The chain was built from TRBV9 and TRBJ1-5; no D gene is confidently identified. This TCR derives from a man younger than 35 in good health. The sequenced sample consisted of blood. The encoded CDR3 is CASSVGGGVNQPQHF. DNA sequence: TGTGCCAGCAGCGTAGGGGGTGGCGTAAATCAGCCCCAGCATTTT.